Described below is a single TCR beta chain sequence and its context. The sample belongs to a study of tissue T cells after allogeneic stem cell transplantation. Assay: immunoSEQ multiplex PCR; the TCRdb copy retains only in-frame clones and omits some. The sample has 35,000 to 50,000 clones, 92% seen once; the top ten hold over 3%. Germline assignment: CDR1 LNHDA and CDR2 SQIVND (reference sequence). The CDR3 totals 16 residues. Unmatched junction bases numbered 18, after V lost 10 bases and J lost 4 bases. This receptor was taken from a woman aged 40-69 years who later had graft-versus-host disease after an allogeneic stem cell transplant. The rearrangement joins TRBV19 to TRBJ2-7, with 8 bases lining up with TRBD1. Sample: blood, taken before transplantation. This chain's CDR3 is CATSTLFGQGGYEQYF. The CDR3 DNA is TGTGCCACCTCGACCCTTTTTGGACAGGGAGGTTACGAGCAGTACTTC.